The 2 T cell receptor beta chains below were found in one sample sequenced in a study of blood T cells in healthy people across ages. Combining a sample-barcoded 5' primer with a J-beta primer mix, a second PCR ran for 7 to 11 cycles. TCRdb re-analysed the 5' RACE reads in MiXCR, keeping a single row per CDR3 protein. Of around 870,000 distinct CDR3 sequences in the sample, 29% were seen once. The sample taken for sequencing was blood. These receptors all stem from a woman at least 80 years old in good health.

This clonotype showed up many times. The chain joins TRBV6-1 to TRBJ2-7; 11 bases are shared with TRBD1. The ends lost 8 bases at V and 3 bases at J; junction bases unmatched: 12. The CDR3 covers 16 residues. The germline V gene has CDR1 MNHNS and CDR2 SASEGT. CDR3 in DNA: TGTGCCAGCGCAATTCGGATTGGGACAGGGGGCTACGAGCAGTACTTC. Protein: CASAIRIGTGGYEQYF.

This clonotype was seen a few times. The CDR3 region has the DNA TGCAGCGTACCCCGGACAGTGGGGAACACTGAAGCTTTCTTT. Translation: CSVPRTVGNTEAFF. The J gene is TRBJ1-1, the V gene TRBV29-1; weak D call: TRBD1 (6 bases). Trimming shortened V by 6 bases and J by 1 base, and 15 bases separated the two germline ends. The CDR3 extends over 14 amino acids. CDR1 and CDR2 from the germline V gene are SQVTM and ANQGSEA.